This TCR beta chain was recovered during a study of shared clonotypes between healthy human individuals. Here immunoSEQ multiplex PCR was the method, and the copy in TCRdb shows in-frame clones only, minus some. This sample has some 1,100,000 clones, with approximately 78% found just once. This clone has a handful of counts. Material for sequencing was memory CD4+ T cells from PBMCs. The subset was: CD45RA-negative fraction. This clonotype originated in a man aged 18-30 years in good health. Some clones in this sample may be carry-over from other donors' samples.

The CDR3 reads CASSEQGRDTEAFF. As DNA, the CDR3 is TGTGCCAGCAGCGAACAGGGGAGGGACACTGAAGCTTTCTTT. The V call is TRBV2, the J call TRBJ1-1; 7 bases are a match to TRBD1. The germline CDR1 and CDR2 sequences are SNHLY and FYNNEI. Losses at the gene ends were 6 bases for V and 3 bases for J; bases not matched to a gene: 7. CDR3 length: 14 residues.